These 21 T cell receptor beta chains share one sample of origin, sequenced in a study of OX40 agonist ivuxolimab in advanced cancers. Assay: immunoSEQ multiplex PCR; the TCRdb copy retains only in-frame clones and omits some. The table has tens of thousands of clones, roughly 87% seen once. This sample comprised CD4+ or CD8+ T cells sorted from blood, obtained in a trial of the OX40 agonist ivuxolimab. The origin of the receptors is an adult with an advanced solid tumor such as melanoma, head and neck, liver or kidney cancer.

The chain is built from TRBV27 and TRBJ2-3, with 7 bases aligning to TRBD2. Germline values: CDR1 MNHEY, CDR2 SMNVEV (reference sequence). Trimming cost V 6 bases and J 1 base; bases outside gene matches: 7. There are 15 residues in the CDR3. The CDR3 loop is CASSSVAGGTDTQYF. The CDR3 nucleotides are TGTGCCAGCAGCTCAGTGGCGGGGGGCACAGATACGCAGTATTTT.

This chain links TRBV19 with TRBJ1-1, with D unclear. Between the trimmed V and J ends, which lost 11 bases and 3 bases, there was a span of 10 bases. The CDR3 is made up of 11 amino acids. CDR1 is LNHDA and CDR2 is SQIVND in the germline V gene (reference sequence). The CDR3 sequence: CAAGGHTEAFF. CDR3 coding DNA: TGTGCCGCGGGAGGGCACACTGAAGCTTTCTTT.

The table lists this clone with a count of one. V usage is TRBV5-1 and J usage is TRBJ2-2, with D unclear. V was pared by 4 bases and J by 8 bases, with 15 bases between. From germline, CDR1 is SGHRS and CDR2 YFSETQ. There are 14 residues in the CDR3. CDR3 amino acids: CASSEKVSPGELFF. The CDR3 DNA follows: TGCGCCAGCAGCGAAAAAGTTTCCCCGGGGGAGCTGTTTTTT.

The rearrangement joins TRBV7-8 to TRBJ1-5; 7 nucleotides match TRBD1. Trimming cost V 4 bases and J 9 bases; bases outside gene matches: 9. Germline CDR1 is SGHVS and CDR2 is FQNEAQ. This CDR3 spans 14 amino acids. CDR3 protein: CASSSDRAPGPQHF. CDR3 nucleotides: TGTGCCAGCAGCTCCGACAGGGCGCCGGGGCCCCAGCATTTT.

The rearrangement joins TRBV7-2 to TRBJ2-1; D not certain. Germline assignment: CDR1 SGHTA and CDR2 FQGNSA. V lost 5 bases and J lost 13, with 21 bases in between. CDR3 length equals 14 residues. The CDR3 DNA reads as TGTGCCAGCAGCCCAGGCCCTCTGGGTCTCTACCAGTTCTTC. Translated: CASSPGPLGLYQFF.

This CDR3 reads CASSEYTGDYGYTF. In DNA, the CDR3 is TGTGCCAGCAGTGAATATACAGGGGACTATGGCTACACCTTC. V usage is TRBV25-1 and J usage is TRBJ1-2; 7 bases are a match to TRBD1. The germline V gene has CDR1 MGHDK and CDR2 SYGVNS. The CDR3 spans 14 residues. With 0 bases clipped from V and 3 bases from J, the junction kept 1 base outside the gene matches.

The chain uses TRBV5-1 and TRBJ2-3, with D maybe TRBD2 (6 bases). Trimming shortened V by 2 bases and J by 5 bases, and 12 bases separated the two germline ends. The CDR3 loop spans 14 amino acids. Germline values: CDR1 SGHRS, CDR2 YFSETQ. The CDR3 loop is CASSFGLPGDTQYF. CDR3 sequence (DNA): TGCGCCAGCAGCTTCGGACTACCAGGAGATACGCAGTATTTT.

The J gene is TRBJ2-5, the V gene TRBV10-3; D may be TRBD2 (5 bases). The CDR3 contains 14 residues. The V and J ends lost 5 bases and 5 bases respectively, with 15 bases between them. Germline lookup yields CDR1 ENHRY and CDR2 SYGVKD. The CDR3 DNA is TGTGCCATCAGTTCAAGCGGCGATCGGGAGACCCAGTACTTC. This sequence encodes CAISSSGDRETQYF.

V and J are TRBV7-8 and TRBJ2-7, with 10 bases aligning to TRBD1. The CDR3 extends over 13 amino acids. CDR1 and CDR2 (germline): SGHVS, FQNEAQ. Losses at the gene ends were 8 bases for V and 2 bases for J; bases not matched to a gene: 3. CDR3 loop: CASRGQGAYEQYF. The CDR3 DNA reads TGTGCCAGCCGTGGACAGGGGGCCTACGAGCAGTACTTC.

This clone came up once. The chain joins TRBV7-2 to TRBJ2-4; D may be TRBD2 (6 bases). CDR3 length: 15 residues. Deletions cut 5 bases from V and 6 bases from J, with 17 bases between. Per germline, CDR1 SGHTA and CDR2 FQGNSA. DNA for the CDR3: TGTGCCAGCAGCCTCCGACTAGGAAGCGTAAACATTCAGTACTTC. It is translated as CASSLRLGSVNIQYF.

The gene calls are TRBV6-6 and TRBJ2-7, with D unclear. Trimming took 0 bases from V and 4 from J, leaving 7 bases between them. Per the germline V gene, CDR1 is MNHNY and CDR2 is SVGAGI (reference sequence). The CDR3 loop spans 13 amino acids. CDR3 DNA: TGTGCCAGCAGTTACTCTAGTTCGTACGAGCAGTACTTC. It translates to CASSYSSSYEQYF.

The table lists this clone with a count of one. The chain joins TRBV28 to TRBJ1-2; D not certain. Per germline, CDR1 MDHEN and CDR2 SYDVKM. This CDR3 has 14 amino acids. V lost 2 bases, J lost 2 bases, and 9 bases lay in between. This CDR3 is CASSLEGRNYGYTF. CDR3 in DNA: TGTGCCAGCAGTTTAGAGGGCCGGAACTATGGCTACACCTTC.

This clone showed up just once. V and J are TRBV30 and TRBJ2-2; 14 nucleotides agree with TRBD2. The J segment lost 6 bases and the V segment lost 1 base, leaving 4 bases of the junction unmatched. The CDR3 covers 16 residues. Germline CDR1 is GTSNPN and CDR2 is SVGIG (reference sequence). DNA for the CDR3: TGTGCCTGGAGTGGACTAGCGGGGGGGCCGGCCGGGGAGCTGTTTTTT. It encodes CAWSGLAGGPAGELFF.

The chain uses TRBV10-3 and TRBJ1-3, with 7 bases fitting TRBD1. Per the germline V gene, CDR1 is ENHRY and CDR2 is SYGVKD. There are 15 residues in the CDR3. J lost 4 bases, V lost 0 bases, and 3 bases had no gene match. CDR3 residues: CAISESTGAGNTIYF. The CDR3 DNA is TGTGCCATCAGTGAGTCCACAGGGGCCGGAAACACCATATATTTT.

The chain combines TRBV27 with TRBJ2-3; TRBD1 agrees at 8 bases. The CDR3 consists of 13 residues. J was trimmed by 3 bases and V by 8 bases; bases with no gene match: 4. CDR1 is MNHEY, CDR2 SMNVEV, per germline (reference sequence). The CDR3 nucleotides read TGTGCCAGCCTTCGACAGGGGACAGATACGCAGTATTTT. Protein product: CASLRQGTDTQYF.

This chain links TRBV9 with TRBJ1-6; no firm D call. The V gene's germline CDR1 is SGDLS and CDR2 YYNGEE. CDR3 length equals 16 residues. V was trimmed by 3 bases and J by 0 bases, leaving 10 bases between them. In nucleotides, the CDR3 is TGTGCCAGCAGCGAGGGAATGAGCTCCTATAATTCACCCCTCCACTTT. Protein product: CASSEGMSSYNSPLHF. Looking up the rest from reference TRBV9 and TRBJ1-6 gives the full variable domain: DSGVTQTPKHLITATGQRVTLRCSPRSGDLSVYWYQQSLDQGLQFLIQYYNGEERAKGNILERFSAQQFPDLHSELNLSSLELGDSALYFCASSEGMSSYNSPLHFGNGTRLTVT.

V usage is TRBV5-1 and J usage is TRBJ2-5; 12 positions agree with TRBD2. The CDR3 contains 17 residues. Germline CDR1 and CDR2: SGHRS and YFSETQ. V was pared by 3 bases and J by 0 bases, with 6 bases of the junction left unmatched. CDR3 DNA sequence: TGCGCCAGCAGCTGGGCCCTAGCGGGGGGGTACCAAGAGACCCAGTACTTC. The encoded protein is CASSWALAGGYQETQYF.

Regarding this clone: A read error may account for a junction end that differs from germline. The gene calls are TRBV4-3 and TRBJ1-4, with D perhaps TRBD1 (5 bases). Germline-derived CDR1 and CDR2 are LGHNA and YSLEER. This CDR3 has 16 amino acids. CDR3: CASSQGGTLTNEKLFF. In DNA, the CDR3 is TGCGCCAGCAGCCAAGGGGGCACGTTAACTAATGAGAAACTGTTTTTT.

The chain couples TRBV11-3 to TRBJ2-1; 8 bases line up with TRBD1. CDR3 size: 14 residues. V lost 5 bases, J lost 7 bases, and 7 bases stayed unmatched. Looked up from germline, CDR1 is SGHNT and CDR2 is YENEEA. This CDR3 is CASSKDRVGNEQFF. Written as DNA, the CDR3 is TGTGCCAGCAGCAAGGACAGGGTCGGGAATGAGCAGTTCTTC.

V is TRBV5-1 and J is TRBJ1-6; 7 bases are shared with TRBD1. Germline CDR1 reads SGHRS; CDR2 reads YFSETQ. CDR3 length: 15 amino acids. Trimming cost V 5 bases and J 5 bases; bases outside gene matches: 7. CDR3 nucleotide sequence: TGCGCCAGCAGTGGACAGGACCCGAATAATTCACCCCTCCACTTT. Protein sequence: CASSGQDPNNSPLHF.

This rearrangement joins TRBV5-4 to TRBJ1-6; 7 bases fit TRBD1. Germline trimming cut 4 bases from V and 6 bases from J; bases unmatched to any gene: 4. This CDR3 has 14 amino acids. Per germline, CDR1 SGHNT and CDR2 YYREEE (reference sequence). The CDR3 nucleotides are TGTGCCAGCAGCCCCGGGACAGTTAATTCACCCCTCCACTTT. Translated, it gives CASSPGTVNSPLHF.